What follows is one T cell receptor beta chain and its context. Its antigen has not been determined. It has no much larger one-base neighbor in the sample; base qualities were not kept. Library creation used the immunoSEQ multiplex PCR assay. For the multiplex PCR, a mixture combining 60 forward primers for TCR Vbeta segments and 13 reverse primers for TCR Jbeta segments was used. The CDR3 region of rearranged TCR beta genes was amplified from genomic DNA by a multiplex PCR assay. Amplified TCR beta libraries were sequenced as 87-base-pair reads on the Illumina HiSeq System. Per the original workflow: A later analysis tallied 80 million to 95 million unique TCR beta chains across the 666 repertoires, and some 10 million of those chains were shared by two or more donors. Raw reads were error-corrected and collapsed into unique sequences by a nearest-neighbor algorithm in which closely related sequences were merged to remove PCR and sequencing errors. Alignment of CDR3 sequences to IMGT reference sequences was used to assign V, D and J gene segments. For a sequence to be retained, at least a six-nucleotide match to both a V gene segment and a J gene segment was required. Rearrangements were called productive when the CDR3 lacked stop codons and stayed in frame with V and J; all others were non-productive. Following IMGT convention, CDR3 was defined as the stretch from the second conserved V-encoded cysteine to the conserved J-encoded phenylalanine. The earlier analysis of about 500 of the donors excluded sequences that lacked an unambiguous match to a single V gene segment. In an earlier analysis of more than 500 of the donors, a V segment was called functional when productive rearrangements were above 56.7%, and segregating when the standard deviation between donors exceeded 5%. A statistical classification framework was built to diagnose cytomegalovirus status from the catalog of TCR beta chain sequences. In a later analysis, TCR nucleotide sequences were compared against IMGT/GENE-DB human TR gene sequences so that V and J genes could be assigned. The TCRdist pipeline was used in a later analysis to assign CDR3 sequences and most-parsimonious VDJ recombination scenarios. In a later analysis, every TCR beta chain was defined by the combination of its CDR3 amino acid sequence and its V-gene family, and reads without a unique V-gene family were dropped. As a way to deal with suspected cross-contamination and a sequencing artifact, a later analysis dropped 500 to 700 nucleotide sequences that were highly shared and had low generation probability. In a later analysis, a clonal expansion index was calculated for each public chain from normalized within-repertoire ranks of inferred template counts. In a later analysis, generation probabilities were computed using a VDJ recombination model fitted to out-of-frame rearrangements, and the results were checked against IGoR. A later analysis scored TCR-TCR, TCR-HLA and TCR-CMV co-occurrence with hypergeometric tests, applying a repertoire-size bias correction to TCR pairs. False discovery rates were estimated in a later analysis by permuting HLA or CMV assignments 20 times. In a later analysis, co-occurring TCRs were grouped using DBSCAN, with TCRdist sequence similarity added in when clustering inside HLA-allele-positive subsets. For co-occurrence clustering, repertoires with fewer than 30,000 or more than 120,000 public chains were excluded, along with roughly 5 repertoires with anomalous nucleotide sharing. As stored in TCRdb, this immuneACCESS dataset retains in-frame rearrangements with V and J assigned. A fraction of the clones does not appear; measured against another copy, unresolved V genes explain less than half of the discrepancy, and the remainder lacks a known reason. Clone size and the V and J calls come from that table; the DNA yielded D and trimming. The table for this sample lists 200,000 to 250,000 clones; roughly 80% of them were counted only once. The ten biggest clones cover 2.5% to 3% of the sample.

In total, about 650 healthy bone marrow donors made up the cohort. Cohort members were all nominally healthy when sampled, although unrecorded immune exposures were likely present. The donor was CMV seronegative and was included in the group of a few hundred seronegative cohort members. A peripheral blood sample was collected from each donor, and TCR beta sequencing was performed on peripheral blood mononuclear cells. Genomic DNA extraction from the blood cell samples was performed with the Qiagen DNeasy Blood Extraction Kit. The data were taken from a study of cytomegalovirus exposure and HLA in healthy donors (dated by TCRdb to the late 2010s). Looking at the study overall: According to an earlier analysis of 450 to 650 of the donors, 150 million to 200 million T cells yielded roughly 110 million unique TCR beta sequences and approximately 300 Gb of sequence data. Roughly 300 gigabases of sequencing data and around 85 million unique TCR sequences made up an early release that covered around 640 HLA-typed donors. Of the roughly 400 genotyped donors, approximately 80% were placed in the genetic ancestry cluster associated with self-reported Caucasian donors. The study aimed to test whether signatures of past pathogen exposure could be identified by cataloging public T cell receptors. The study used immunosequencing to profile the T cell repertoires of some 600 subjects and linked those repertoires to cytomegalovirus serostatus. Besides the first cohort of approximately 670 subjects, a separate validation cohort made up of over 95 different subjects was used. To predict cytomegalovirus infection status, the study combined high-throughput TCR immunosequencing, statistical association of individual TCRs with disease status, and machine learning. In a later analysis, previously published TCR beta repertoires from about 640 donors were re-analyzed and high-resolution HLA genotyping was added so that TCR occurrence patterns could be studied. The later analysis used no new phenotypic data to find candidate immune exposures, relying instead on TCR beta sequences and their occurrence across donors. An earlier analysis of fewer than 700 of the donors applied high-throughput TCR beta sequencing to assess whether each TCR beta V gene segment acted as functional or pseudogenic. Donor age, sex, ethnicity and CMV serostatus were collected together with the repertoire data. A later genetic analysis took genome-wide SNP genotypes for about 55% of the 666 donors and used that subset as a discovery cohort. Every discovery cohort repertoire had been produced on one sequencing platform. Both class I and class II loci were covered by HLA typing, at four-digit resolution. Typing coverage differed by locus: A, B, C, DRB1 and DQB1 were typed in about 620-630 donors, DQA1 in about 500, DPA1 in some 570, and DPB1 in around 440. Because of strong linkage in the cohort, a few DR-DQ haplotypes were treated as single units for association and clustering. Among some 400 genotyped donors of the cohort, an average of approximately 220,000 unique TCR beta nucleotide sequences was sequenced per donor, of which about 18% were non-productive.

From the cysteine through the phenylalanine, the CDR3 covers 14 amino acids. Left in the record is the CDR3 DNA by itself, 42 bases read in frame from the first base. CDR1 and CDR2 were assigned from the germline V gene as SGDLS and YYNGEE. The junction shows trimming of 0 bases on V and 5 bases on J, and the gene matches do not reach 2 bases of it. Points the paper makes about the study in general: The cohort was sequenced for TCR beta chains only, and without alpha or paired-chain data the features that could be detected were limited. In a later analysis, HLA-associated TCR beta chains were found to be more clonally expanded and to have lower generation probabilities than equally common non-associated chains. The only immune exposure information available for the cohort was CMV serostatus. Most CMV-associated TCR beta chains appeared to be HLA-restricted in a later analysis, and the HLA associations seemed to be driven largely by CMV exposure. A cluster of highly shared sequence variants was judged likely to represent a technical artifact of the sequencing pipeline. While some public TCRs were present in many individuals, most TCR sequences turned up only very rarely across donors. At a false discovery rate of 0.05, a later analysis linked 16,951 TCR beta sequences to specific HLA alleles. The study listed 150 to 200 TCR beta chains as associated with cytomegalovirus. A further reported finding was that TCR beta sequences accurately predicted the HLA-A and HLA-B alleles for most subjects in the first cohort. The earlier analysis of some 560 of the donors excluded over 15 rarely observed V segments, including chromosome 9 orphons, because counts were too low. Three of the identified cytomegalovirus-associated TCR beta chains were confirmed in vitro to be specific for cytomegalovirus antigens. The 87-base-pair reads could not distinguish some IMGT-functional V segments, including TRBV6-2 and TRBV6-3, so those segments were excluded. The authors suggested that the approach could potentially be extended to other disease states and immunological phenotypes. Because HLA typing was unavailable for some donors at each locus, only the typed subset was used in association tests. The classifier was reported to diagnose cytomegalovirus status with high specificity and sensitivity in both the original cohort and the validation cohort. According to a later genetic analysis, donors in an Asian-associated ancestry cluster had fewer N-insertions in productive TCRs than the approximately 710-donor mean. Assigning TCR associations to individual alleles was difficult when HLA alleles, especially DR and DQ, strongly co-occurred. Correlated functional status among segregating V segments might be attributable to linkage disequilibrium, but an unknown experimental factor could not be ruled out. In a later analysis, TCR association rates were found to vary across HLA loci, with the most associated TCRs seen for DRB1 alleles and the fewest for HLA-C alleles. In a later analysis, several top co-occurrence clusters were reported to appear linked to parvovirus B19, influenza, CMV and Epstein-Barr virus. V-gene and J-gene trimming of TCR beta chains was associated with a missense DCLRE1C variant in a later genetic analysis, and the association was replicated in an independent cohort. An earlier analysis of 450 to 750 of the donors showed that most TCR beta V segments appeared in productive rearrangements either about 87% or about 30% of the time, which broadly matched IMGT annotations. Presence/absence analyses assumed roughly uniform sequencing depth across donors, an assumption that may not hold.

This TCR came from a man in his thirties or forties in good health and CMV-seronegative. Specimen: PBMCs. The receptor chain draws on TRBV9 and TRBJ2-1, with 7 bases in between that match TRBD2. The CDR3 corresponds to CASSVEAGHNEQFF. The nucleotide sequence reads as follows: TGTGCCAGCAGCGTAGAAGCGGGGCACAATGAGCAGTTCTTC.